A selection of T cell receptor beta chains follows, all from one sample in a study of beta chain features in type 1 diabetes. Libraries were prepared by immunoSEQ multiplex PCR; TCRdb keeps only in-frame clonotypes and omits some of them. This table has hundreds of thousands of clones, 10% to 15% appearing once. The sample taken for sequencing was naive CD4+ T cells from blood. The receptors were sampled from a man in his late teens or twenties in good health. Both conserved end residues are part of each CDR3. D genes are given only for firm matches. Clone size is stated in some rows and not others, as once, few, many or a class when expanded.

d_gene	j_gene	abundance	len	v_gene	CDR3nt	CDR3aa
NA	TRBJ2-1	few	15	TRBV6-6	TGTGCCAGCAGTCCCGGGACTGAAATTTACAATGAGCAGTTCTTC	CASSPGTEIYNEQFF
NA	TRBJ1-1	NA	13	TRBV30	TGTGCCTGGAGGGCCTATACGGGCACTGAAGCTTTCTTT	CAWRAYTGTEAFF
NA	TRBJ2-7	NA	12	TRBV10-3	TGTGCCATCAGCCGGGACTCCTACGAGCAGTACTTC	CAISRDSYEQYF
NA	TRBJ2-7	NA	11	TRBV18	TGTGCCGCAGGATCAGGATACGAGCAGTACTTC	CAAGSGYEQYF
NA	TRBJ1-6	NA	13	TRBV30	TGTGCCTGGACAGTCAGGGTGCGTTCACCCCTCCACTTT	CAWTVRVRSPLHF
NA	TRBJ1-1	NA	15	TRBV6-5	TGTGCCAGCAGTTACGCGGGCAGGGGTCCCACTGAAGCTTTCTTT	CASSYAGRGPTEAFF
TRBD1	TRBJ1-5	NA	16	TRBV6-5	TGTGCCAGCAGTTACTCCGGGACAGGGGTGGGGCAGCCCCAGCATTTT	CASSYSGTGVGQPQHF
NA	TRBJ2-7	few	13	TRBV30	TGTGCCTGGAGTGTAATCGGGCCCGGGGTTCAGTACTTC	CAWSVIGPGVQYF
NA	TRBJ2-6	few	15	TRBV7-9	TGTGCCAGCAGCCCCAGGGTATCTGGGGCCAACGTCCTGACTTTC	CASSPRVSGANVLTF
TRBD1	TRBJ1-5	NA	16	TRBV29-1	TGCAGCGTTGGATTTTCCGGGACAGGGGTAAGTCAGCCCCAGCATTTT	CSVGFSGTGVSQPQHF
NA	TRBJ1-4	many	10	TRBV28	TGTGCCAGCGGGGTGGGAGTACTGTTTTTT	CASGVGVLFF
NA	TRBJ1-2	NA	12	TRBV5-4	TGTGCCAGCAGCCAAGACAGCTATGGCTACACCTTC	CASSQDSYGYTF
TRBD1	TRBJ1-1	few	14	TRBV29-1	TGCAGCGTTGGATTCAGGGGGCGGCCCACTGAAGCTTTCTTT	CSVGFRGRPTEAFF
NA	TRBJ2-7	NA	13	TRBV25-1	TGTGCCAGCAGGGAGGGGCGAACCTACGAGCAGTACTTC	CASREGRTYEQYF
NA	TRBJ2-7	few	13	TRBV7-9	TGTGCCAGCAGCTTAGCAGGAGTCGAGGAGCAGTACTTC	CASSLAGVEEQYF
TRBD2	TRBJ2-1	NA	17	TRBV5-6	TGTGCCAGCAGCACTGCCTTGACTAGCTTCTCCTACAATGAGCAGTTCTTC	CASSTALTSFSYNEQFF
TRBD2	TRBJ2-5	NA	15	TRBV5-1	TGCGCCAGCAGCTCCATCGGGGGGGGACGAGAGACCCAGTACTTC	CASSSIGGGRETQYF
NA	TRBJ2-7	NA	10	TRBV28	TGTGCCAGCGGGCCCTACGAGCAGTACTTC	CASGPYEQYF
TRBD1	TRBJ2-2	NA	14	TRBV29-1	TGCAGCGTCGGGACAGGGATGGACACCGGGGAGCTGTTTTTT	CSVGTGMDTGELFF
NA	TRBJ2-3	few	14	TRBV5-4	TGTGCCAGCAATTGGGGCTCTCCCACAGATACGCAGTATTTT	CASNWGSPTDTQYF
NA	TRBJ1-1	few	13	TRBV5-1	TGCGCCAGCAGCTTTGGACAGAGCACTGAAGCTTTCTTT	CASSFGQSTEAFF
NA	TRBJ1-1	NA	16	TRBV18	TGTGCCAGCTCACTAGTGGCAGGAGGTTCTGGCACTGAAGCTTTCTTT	CASSLVAGGSGTEAFF
TRBD2	TRBJ2-7	few	13	TRBV10-3	TGTGCCATCAGTGCCACGGGGGGGTTCGAGCAGTACTTC	CAISATGGFEQYF
TRBD1	TRBJ2-7	NA	15	TRBV4-3	TGCGCCAGCAGCCAAGCCCGGGACAGCCCCCACGAGCAGTACTTC	CASSQARDSPHEQYF
NA	TRBJ1-4	few	14	TRBV5-1	TGCGCCAGCAGCCGCGGCGACCATAATGAAAAACTGTTTTTT	CASSRGDHNEKLFF
TRBD1	TRBJ2-2	NA	16	TRBV7-6	TGTGCCAGCAGCCGGGGACAGGGCGTTAACACCGGGGAGCTGTTTTTT	CASSRGQGVNTGELFF
TRBD2	TRBJ2-1	few	21	TRBV23-1	TGCGCCAGCAGTCAACCGGATCGGGAGTCTGAGGCGGGAGGCTCCTACAATGAGCAGTTCTTC	CASSQPDRESEAGGSYNEQFF
NA	TRBJ2-1	NA	16	TRBV5-6	TGTGCCAGCAGCTTCGAGTCTTGGCGGGGCACAGATGAGCAGTTCTTC	CASSFESWRGTDEQFF
NA	TRBJ2-4	NA	13	TRBV28	TGTGCCAGCAGCCAATCAGCCAAAAACATTCAGTACTTC	CASSQSAKNIQYF
NA	TRBJ2-1	few	16	TRBV18	TGTGCCAGCTCACCCCTGACTGGGGCCTCCTACAATGAGCAGTTCTTC	CASSPLTGASYNEQFF
TRBD2	TRBJ2-1	NA	15	TRBV27	TGTGCCAGCAGTGGCACTAGCGGGGTTGTGAATGAGCAGTTCTTC	CASSGTSGVVNEQFF
NA	TRBJ2-1	few	14	TRBV9	TGTGCCAGCAGCGTAGTCTGGAAGACATGGGAGCAGTTCTTC	CASSVVWKTWEQFF
TRBD1	TRBJ2-7	few	15	TRBV30	TGTGCCTGGAGCCAGGGGACAGTAATCTCCTACGAGCAGTACTTC	CAWSQGTVISYEQYF
NA	TRBJ2-1	NA	14	TRBV5-4	TGTGCCAGCAGCTTGATCGGACGGGATCGTGAGCAGTTCTTC	CASSLIGRDREQFF
TRBD2	TRBJ2-7	few	16	TRBV5-4	TGTGCCAGCAGCTTGGCCCAGACTAGCGCAACCTACGAGCAGTACTTC	CASSLAQTSATYEQYF
TRBD2	TRBJ2-5	NA	15	TRBV7-2	TGTGCCAGCAGCCCCCGGACTAGGTTGACAGAGACCCAGTACTTC	CASSPRTRLTETQYF
TRBD2	TRBJ2-3	NA	16	TRBV30	TGTGCCTGGAGTGGGGGTGGCGGGAGGAGGACAGATACGCAGTATTTT	CAWSGGGGRRTDTQYF
NA	TRBJ1-1	few	14	TRBV4-1	TGCGCCAGCAGCCAAGATAGGAGGACCCCGGAAGCTTTCTTT	CASSQDRRTPEAFF
TRBD2	TRBJ2-3	few	13	TRBV19	TGTGCCACCCAAGCGGGGGGCCTTCATACGCAGTATTTT	CATQAGGLHTQYF
NA	TRBJ1-2	few	15	TRBV7-2	TGTGCCAGCAGCTTCTTCGTCGGGGTCATCTATGGCTACACCTTC	CASSFFVGVIYGYTF
TRBD1	TRBJ1-4	few	17	TRBV28	TGTGCCAGCAGTTTTTGGAGGCAGGGGGCAACTAATGAAAAACTGTTTTTT	CASSFWRQGATNEKLFF
NA	TRBJ1-1	NA	11	TRBV28	TGTGCCAGCAGTTTGGCCAGGGAAGCTTTCTTT	CASSLAREAFF
NA	TRBJ2-7	NA	13	TRBV19	TGTGCCGGTCTCGGGACAAGCTCCTACGAGCAGTACTTC	CAGLGTSSYEQYF
NA	TRBJ2-5	NA	14	TRBV7-2	TGTGCCAGCAGCCCAACAGGGCCGGCAGAGACCCAGTACTTC	CASSPTGPAETQYF
TRBD2	TRBJ2-7	NA	18	TRBV30	TGTGCCTGGAGAACAAAACCGGGACTAGCGGGGCGCCCCTACGAGCAGTACTTC	CAWRTKPGLAGRPYEQYF
TRBD2	TRBJ2-3	NA	15	TRBV5-8	TGTGCCAGCAGCTTGGCTAGCGGAAGCACAGATACGCAGTATTTT	CASSLASGSTDTQYF
NA	TRBJ2-2	NA	13	TRBV9	TGTGCCAGCAGCGTAACTCCCGGCGGGGAGCTGTTTTTT	CASSVTPGGELFF
NA	TRBJ1-2	NA	15	TRBV25-1	TGTGCCAGCCTACCGGACAGAGCAGGGAACTATGGCTACACCTTC	CASLPDRAGNYGYTF
NA	TRBJ2-7	few	15	TRBV19	TGTGCCAGTAGTTCTCCCAGGGGCCTCTACTACGAGCAGTACTTC	CASSSPRGLYYEQYF
NA	TRBJ1-1	few	15	TRBV5-1	TGCGCCAGCAGCTTCCTGGGGGGATTGAACACTGAAGCTTTCTTT	CASSFLGGLNTEAFF
TRBD1	TRBJ1-2	few	13	TRBV28	TGTGCCAGCACATCGACAGGGCCCTGGGGCTACACCTTC	CASTSTGPWGYTF
NA	TRBJ1-2	NA	14	TRBV18	TGTGCCAGCTCACCAGGGCCTTACGAGGGAGGCTACACCTTC	CASSPGPYEGGYTF
TRBD2	TRBJ2-1	few	15	TRBV7-3	TGTGCCAGCAGCTTAGGGCTAGCGGTATACAATGAGCAGTTCTTC	CASSLGLAVYNEQFF
NA	TRBJ2-6	few	16	TRBV6-5	TGTGCCAGCAGTTACCCCGCCCGGGCTGGGGCCAACGTCCTGACTTTC	CASSYPARAGANVLTF
TRBD2	TRBJ2-3	few	15	TRBV6-1	TGTGCCAGCACCCGGGCTAGCGGCAACACAGATACGCAGTATTTT	CASTRASGNTDTQYF